The source of this T cell receptor beta chain is a study of beta chain features in type 1 diabetes. Sequenced material consisted of expressed TCRB transcripts (all of the isolated RNA was reverse transcribed). Profiled with immunoSEQ multiplex PCR; TCRdb holds only in-frame clones, not every one. The sample contains 150,000 to 200,000 clones, almost 8% of which appear only once. Whole-study results and caveats: Researchers report that Type 1 diabetes patients had moderately but significantly shorter TCRB CDR3s across all four CD4+ subsets.

Concerning this clone: Its antigen is undetermined.

The CDR3 runs to 15 residues. V was clipped by 5 bases and J by 2 bases; unmatched bases: 6. Germline V gives CDR1 SGHTA, CDR2 FQGNSA. Specimen: central memory CD4+ T cells from blood. The rearrangement joins TRBV7-2 to TRBJ2-7, with TRBD2 identical over 10 bases. The sequence was collected from a man between 18 and 35 years old with type 1 diabetes. DNA of the CDR3: TGTGCCAGCAGCACAAATAGCGGGGGGACCTACGAGCAGTACTTC. Amino acids: CASSTNSGGTYEQYF.